The source of this TCR beta chain is a study of blood T cell repertoires in COVID-19. Overall study context: Collection of acute and convalescent COVID-19 samples took place in the United States, Italy and Spain. PBMCs, B-cell-depleted T cells, or T cells provided the cDNA or gDNA that made up the material.

Germline V gene sequence: CDR1 SGHTA, CDR2 FQGNSA. The ends were cut back, 3 bases at V and 9 bases at J, with 9 bases in the middle. This CDR3 comprises 12 residues. In the original workflow: For nucleated cells, counts were estimated from reference gene primer amplification. This table comes from immunoSEQ multiplex PCR, and its TCRdb copy is limited to in-frame clones, with some not included. D and trimming come from the DNA, and the V and J calls and clone size come from that table. The sample includes roughly 200,000 clones, 70% to 90% of them seen just once. The chain combines TRBV7-2 with TRBJ2-1; no clear D. The sequenced sample consisted of peripheral blood. The receptor was isolated from a human donor with active or convalescent COVID-19. The donor label of this sample is uncertain. The CDR3 protein is CASSFIPSEQFF. The DNA of the CDR3 is TGTGCCAGCAGCTTTATTCCCAGTGAGCAGTTCTTC.